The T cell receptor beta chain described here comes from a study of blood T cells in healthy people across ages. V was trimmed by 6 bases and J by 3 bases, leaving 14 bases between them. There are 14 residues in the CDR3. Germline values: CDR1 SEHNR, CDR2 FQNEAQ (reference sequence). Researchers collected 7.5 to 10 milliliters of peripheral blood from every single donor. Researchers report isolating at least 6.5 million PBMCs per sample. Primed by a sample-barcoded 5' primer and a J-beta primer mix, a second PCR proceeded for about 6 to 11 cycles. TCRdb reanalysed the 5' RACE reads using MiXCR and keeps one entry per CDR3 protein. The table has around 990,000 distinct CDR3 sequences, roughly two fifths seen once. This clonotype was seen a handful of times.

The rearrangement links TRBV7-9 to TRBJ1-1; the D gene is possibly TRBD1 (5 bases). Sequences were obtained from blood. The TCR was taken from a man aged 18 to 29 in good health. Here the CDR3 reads CASRPNQGDTEAFF. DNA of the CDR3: TGTGCCAGCAGACCTAACCAGGGAGACACTGAAGCTTTCTTT.